This T cell receptor beta chain was profiled in a study of T cell clones after liver transplantation. Study context: Third-party-reactive TCRbeta sequences from pre-transplant mixed lymphocyte reactions served as antigen-independent comparators.

Study-wide results and caveats: A larger donor-reactive than third-party decline suggested partial antigen-specific deletion.

Data came from immunoSEQ multiplex PCR; TCRdb stores just in-frame clones and leaves some out. The sample lists about 9,200 clones; around 80% were seen once. With respect to this clone: Antigen unknown.

The CDR3 runs 15 residues. V lost 5 bases and J 1 base, leaving 15 bases between the germline ends. Germline lookup yields CDR1 SGHTA and CDR2 FQGTGA. The chain couples TRBV7-3 to TRBJ2-7; D may match TRBD1 or TRBD2 (5 bases each). This clonotype was sampled from a human patient who received a liver transplant. Some T cells may originate from the graft donor. Sequenced material: CD8+ T cells from blood, taken at the 22-month timepoint. CDR3 nucleotides: TGTGCCAGCAGCAAAGGTGTGGGGGTATCCTACGAGCAGTACTTC. Translation: CASSKGVGVSYEQYF.